These 13 T cell receptor beta chains came from one sample sequenced in a study of PD-1 blockade in classical Hodgkin lymphoma. In every patient, relapse followed autologous stem cell transplantation, while exposure to brentuximab vedotin differed. Profiled with immunoSEQ multiplex PCR; TCRdb holds only in-frame clones, not every one. This table has about 100,000 clones, approximately 90% appearing once. The source was peripheral blood mononuclear cells (PBMCs), collected before the second cycle of nivolumab. All receptors come from a human donor with classical Hodgkin lymphoma.

This clone was observed a few times. This chain joins TRBV5-8 and TRBJ1-5; 10 nucleotides match TRBD1. This CDR3 has 16 residues. Germline trimming cut 4 bases from V and 7 bases from J; bases unmatched to any gene: 11. Per the germline V gene, CDR1 is SGHTS and CDR2 is YDEGEE. Here the CDR3 reads CASSLTDRGSGQPQHF. CDR3 DNA sequence: TGTGCCAGCAGCCTAACGGACAGGGGGTCAGGGCAGCCCCAGCATTTT.

This chain connects TRBV28 to TRBJ1-1; a possible D gene is TRBD1 (5 bases). The CDR3 is made up of 14 amino acids. CDR1 and CDR2 from the germline V gene are MDHEN and SYDVKM. The V end lost 7 bases, the J end lost 5 bases, and 17 bases lay between the germline ends. CDR3 residues: CASTGGDLLTEAFF. The CDR3 coding sequence is TGTGCCAGCACTGGGGGGGATCTGTTGACTGAAGCTTTCTTT.

The chain is built from TRBV28 and TRBJ2-1, with a weak D call TRBD2 (5 bases). V lost 2 bases and J lost 8, with 16 bases in between. Per the germline V gene, CDR1 is MDHEN and CDR2 is SYDVKM. The CDR3 has 15 residues. The CDR3 bases are TGTGCCAGCAGTTTAGTCGGAGCGGACTGGGATGAGCAGTTCTTC. Protein: CASSLVGADWDEQFF.

The chain couples TRBV5-6 to TRBJ1-2, with D perhaps matching TRBD1 (5 bases). This CDR3 region has 14 residues. V dropped 2 bases and J dropped 8 bases, with 16 bases sitting between them. Per germline, CDR1 SGHDT and CDR2 YYEEEE. The CDR3 bases are TGTGCCAGCAGCTTTCCATTTGTGGGGGAAGGCTACACCTTC. Translating it yields CASSFPFVGEGYTF.

The rearrangement links TRBV7-9 to TRBJ2-3; possible D gene TRBD2, 6 bases. The V gene's germline CDR1 is SEHNR and CDR2 FQNEAQ (reference sequence). The V end was cut by 5 bases, the J end by 2 bases, with 17 bases between. This CDR3 comprises 16 residues. The CDR3 sequence is CASSAGTAPVTDTQYF. CDR3 in DNA: TGTGCCAGCAGCGCCGGGACTGCTCCCGTCACAGATACGCAGTATTTT.

The chain employs TRBV5-6 and TRBJ1-2; 7 bases are a match to TRBD1. The CDR3 runs 15 residues. CDR1 is SGHDT, CDR2 YYEEEE, per germline. J lost 4 bases, V lost 0 bases, and 6 bases had no gene match. The CDR3 DNA reads as TGTGCCAGCAGCTTGGCACTCGACAGGGCCTATGGCTACACCTTC. Protein product: CASSLALDRAYGYTF. Complete variable domain (other parts from reference TRBV5-6 and TRBJ1-2): DAGVTQSPTHLIKTRGQQVTLRCSPKSGHDTVSWYQQALGQGPQFIFQYYEEEERQRGNFPDRFSGHQFPNYSSELNVNALLLGDSALYLCASSLALDRAYGYTFGSGTRLTVV.

The chain combines TRBV7-8 with TRBJ1-1; no definite D call. Between the trimmed V and J ends, which lost 5 bases and 0 bases, there was a span of 10 bases. This CDR3 has 14 residues. CDR1 SGHVS and CDR2 FQNEAQ come from the germline V gene. DNA of the CDR3: TGTGCCAGCAGCCCCAGAGACATGAACACTGAAGCTTTCTTT. The encoded protein is CASSPRDMNTEAFF.

The chain uses TRBV18 and TRBJ2-7, with D tentatively TRBD1 (5 bases). The CDR3 has 12 residues. The germline V gene has CDR1 KGHSH and CDR2 LQKENI. V was clipped by 5 bases and J by 3 bases, with 8 bases between them. CDR3 sequence (DNA): TGTGCCAGCTCAAAACAGGACTACGAGCAGTACTTC. It codes for CASSKQDYEQYF. Variable domain in full (rest from reference TRBV18 and TRBJ2-7): NAGVMQNPRHLVRRRGQEARLRCSPMKGHSHVYWYRQLPEEGLKFMVYLQKENIIDESGMPKERFSAEFPKEGPSILRIQQVVRGDSAAYFCASSKQDYEQYFGPGTRLTVT.

This chain joins TRBV5-5 and TRBJ2-2; TRBD1 or TRBD2 may be the D gene (6 bases each). Trimming stripped 4 bases from V and 8 bases from J, with 21 bases between. The germline gives CDR1 SGHKS, CDR2 YYEKEE (reference sequence). The CDR3 is 16 residues long. The chain's CDR3 is CASSASWRGTGGELFF. In nucleotides, the CDR3 is TGTGCCAGCAGCGCCTCTTGGAGGGGAACAGGGGGGGAGCTGTTTTTT.

The CDR3 loop reads CASSASGTRGYNEQFF. In DNA, the CDR3 is TGCGCCAGCAGCGCCTCCGGGACTAGAGGGTACAATGAGCAGTTCTTC. The chain links TRBV5-1 to TRBJ2-1; 8 bases fit TRBD2. The CDR3 runs to 16 residues. CDR1 and CDR2 from the germline V gene are SGHRS and YFSETQ. Trimming at V came to 4 bases and at J to 4 bases, leaving 10 bases not matched to a gene.

V is TRBV2 and J is TRBJ2-7, with TRBD2 identical over 13 bases. V dropped 6 bases and J dropped 3; count of bases not matched to a gene: 5. This CDR3 spans 15 amino acids. CDR1 is SNHLY, CDR2 FYNNEI, per germline. CDR3 region: CASSSGTSGIYEQYF. CDR3 bases: TGTGCCAGCAGCTCCGGGACTAGCGGGATCTACGAGCAGTACTTC.

This chain links TRBV7-2 with TRBJ2-3, with 8 bases identical to TRBD2. This CDR3 spans 16 amino acids. The J segment lost 0 bases and the V segment lost 1 base, leaving 3 bases of the junction unmatched. Germline V lookup: CDR1 SGHTA, CDR2 FQGNSA. DNA of the CDR3: TGTGCCAGCAGCTTAGTAGCTAGCGGGAGCACAGATACGCAGTATTTT. Translated, it gives CASSLVASGSTDTQYF.

This sequence joins TRBV10-3 and TRBJ2-3; 7 nucleotides align to TRBD2. The length of the CDR3 is 16 residues. The J segment lost 0 bases and the V segment lost 7 bases, leaving 10 bases of the junction unmatched. Germline values: CDR1 ENHRY, CDR2 SYGVKD. For the CDR3, the DNA is TGTGCCATCACTCCCATTAGCGGGTCTAGCACAGATACGCAGTATTTT. It translates to CAITPISGSSTDTQYF.